The 17 T cell receptor beta chains reported below all come from one sample, sequenced in a study of blood T cells in healthy people across ages (dated by TCRdb to the mid-2010s). The library was made by 5' RACE. The data were produced on an Illumina HiSeq 2500. A second about 7 to 11 cycle PCR used a sample-barcoded 5' primer and a J-beta primer mix. TCRdb's own reprocessing of the public reads used fastp at Q25 and MiXCR and kept productive beta chains. One record per CDR3 amino acid sequence lists the most common genes and DNA. Present in this sample are about 1.1 million distinct CDR3 sequences, 35% to 40% of which were seen just once. Of the sample, approximately 14% falls within the top ten clones. The sample consisted of blood. These receptor sequences come from a man aged 18 to 30 in good health.

The rearrangement links TRBV29-1 to TRBJ2-7, with 10 bases aligning to TRBD2. V lost 7 bases and J lost 0; bases outside the gene matches: 6. CDR1 SQVTM and CDR2 ANQGSEA come from the germline V gene. CDR3 length: 14 amino acids. CDR3 protein: CSGGLAGVSYEQYF. CDR3 bases: TGCAGCGGGGGCCTAGCGGGGGTCTCCTACGAGCAGTACTTC.

This chain connects TRBV28 to TRBJ1-4, with D possibly TRBD1 on 5 matching bases. Germline V gives CDR1 MDHEN, CDR2 SYDVKM. V lost 4 bases and J 7 bases, leaving 19 bases between the germline ends. The CDR3 length is 16 residues. The CDR3 is CASSSGTPGRVEKLFF. The DNA of the CDR3 is TGTGCCAGCAGTTCCGGGACTCCGGGCCGGGTTGAAAAACTGTTTTTT.

This chain connects TRBV20-1 to TRBJ2-1; weak D call: TRBD1 (6 bases). CDR1 is DFQATT, CDR2 SNEGSKA, per germline (reference sequence). The CDR3 runs 15 residues. The V end was cut by 6 bases, the J end by 0 bases, with 15 bases between. This chain's CDR3 is CSAPAGASSYNEQFF. DNA of the CDR3: TGCAGTGCCCCAGCAGGGGCAAGCTCCTACAATGAGCAGTTCTTC.

This sequence joins TRBV4-2 and TRBJ1-2; D might be TRBD1 (6 bases). Germline CDR1 and CDR2: LGHNA and YNFKEQ. This CDR3 has 18 residues. The V end was cut by 1 base, the J end by 0 bases, with 18 bases between. CDR3 sequence (DNA): TGTGCCAGCAGCCAAGCGTATGAGACCGGGACAACTAACTATGGCTACACCTTC. It encodes CASSQAYETGTTNYGYTF.

This clonotype has a handful of counts. The chain combines TRBV2 with TRBJ1-2, with a possible D match to TRBD1 (5 bases). CDR1 SNHLY and CDR2 FYNNEI come from the germline V gene. There are 14 residues in the CDR3. Between the trimmed V and J ends, which lost 3 bases and 11 bases, there was a span of 19 bases. This CDR3 reads CASSDRDGGRRYTF. Here the CDR3 DNA reads TGTGCCAGCAGTGACCGGGACGGGGGAAGACGTTACACCTTC.

The V and J genes are TRBV7-2 and TRBJ2-7, with 7 positions matching TRBD2. Germline-derived CDR1 and CDR2 are SGHTA and FQGNSA. The ends lost 6 bases at V and 7 bases at J; junction bases unmatched: 15. The CDR3 runs to 15 residues. The CDR3 coding sequence is TGTGCCAGCAGAGGAAGTCGACTAGCTTACAATGAGCAGTACTTC. Its protein product is CASRGSRLAYNEQYF.

The table lists this clonotype with a few counts. V and J are TRBV2 and TRBJ2-3; D is possibly TRBD1 (6 bases). The germline gives CDR1 SNHLY, CDR2 FYNNEI. V was clipped by 7 bases and J by 1 base, with 9 bases between them. The CDR3 extends over 13 amino acids. Here the CDR3 reads CASTKGGTDTQYF. Written as DNA, the CDR3 is TGTGCCAGCACTAAGGGGGGCACAGATACGCAGTATTTT. Full variable domain (rest looked up from reference TRBV2 and TRBJ2-3): EPEVTQTPSHQVTQMGQEVILRCVPISNHLYFYWYRQILGQKVEFLVSFYNNEISEKSEIFDDQFSVERPDGSNFTLKIRSTKLEDSAMYFCASTKGGTDTQYFGPGTRLTVL.

The chain links TRBV4-1 to TRBJ2-1, with 14 positions matching TRBD2. Trimming took 4 bases from V and 9 from J; bases not matched to a gene: 17. CDR3 length: 19 amino acids. Germline V lookup: CDR1 MGHRA, CDR2 YSYEKL. The CDR3 nucleotides read TGCGCCAGCAGCCCCAGACTAGCGGGGGGGGGAGTAGGAATGGGTGAGCAGTTCTTC. Amino acids: CASSPRLAGGGVGMGEQFF.

This clonotype was seen more than once but under ten times. This sequence joins TRBV12-3 or TRBV12-4 and TRBJ1-2; 7 bases agree with TRBD1. J gave up 2 bases and V 2 bases, and 2 bases lay outside the gene matches. The CDR3 spans 14 residues. The CDR3 nucleotides are TGTGCCAGCAGTTTAAGGGGGCACAACTATGGCTACACCTTC. The encoded protein is CASSLRGHNYGYTF.

The chain uses TRBV12-3 or TRBV12-4 and TRBJ2-6; D ambiguous. V was clipped by 5 bases and J by 5 bases, with 19 bases between them. The CDR3 spans 17 residues. The CDR3 is CASSKSSRDKWANVLTF. In DNA form, the CDR3 reads TGTGCCAGCAGTAAATCGAGTCGTGATAAGTGGGCCAACGTCCTGACTTTC.

This clonotype has more than one count but fewer than ten. The chain recombines TRBV20-1 with TRBJ1-5, with D possibly TRBD1 on 5 matching bases. The length of the CDR3 is 13 residues. Germline V gene lookup returns CDR1 DFQATT and CDR2 SNEGSKA (reference sequence). Between the trimmed V and J ends, which lost 6 bases and 7 bases, there was a span of 16 bases. The CDR3 bases are TGCAGTGCCGGGTTCATTAAGGGGCAGCCCCAGCATTTT. This gives the protein CSAGFIKGQPQHF.

This clonotype has more than one count but fewer than ten. The chain links TRBV20-1 to TRBJ2-3; D not resolved. The V end was cut by 6 bases, the J end by 5 bases, with 18 bases between. Looked up from germline, CDR1 is DFQATT and CDR2 is SNEGSKA (reference sequence). This CDR3 has 14 residues. CDR3 nucleotides: TGCAGTGCCCCTCGTCCGCAATCCGGAGATACGCAGTATTTT. Amino acids: CSAPRPQSGDTQYF.

In this sample, this clonotype turned up many times. V usage is TRBV12-3 or TRBV12-4 and J usage is TRBJ2-3; D remains ambiguous. The CDR3 covers 13 residues. Trimming stripped 6 bases from V and 6 bases from J, with 13 bases between. The CDR3 bases are TGTGCCAGCAGCAATGGGCCCCAGGATACGCAGTATTTT. This sequence encodes CASSNGPQDTQYF.

This clonotype was detected many times. This chain uses TRBV25-1 with TRBJ1-2; D gene unclear. Germline V gives CDR1 MGHDK, CDR2 SYGVNS. The CDR3 loop spans 12 amino acids. V shed 4 bases and J shed 2 bases, with 5 bases lying between them. CDR3 coding DNA: TGTGCCAGCAGTGTCGGAAACTATGGCTACACCTTC. It yields the protein CASSVGNYGYTF.

The chain carries TRBV4-2 and TRBJ2-5; TRBD2 aligns across 12 bases. Germline lookup yields CDR1 LGHNA and CDR2 YNFKEQ. CDR3 size: 16 residues. The ends lost 5 bases at V and 11 bases at J; junction bases unmatched: 15. The CDR3 bases are TGTGCCAGCAGCGCCCGGACTAGCGGGGTCGACAATGAGCAGTACTTC. Protein product: CASSARTSGVDNEQYF.

This clonotype appeared a few times. This sequence joins TRBV20-1 and TRBJ2-7; no clear D gene. The CDR3 loop spans 16 amino acids. Trimming removed 3 bases at V and 0 bases at J, with 18 bases between. Germline CDR1 DFQATT, CDR2 SNEGSKA (reference sequence). The CDR3: CSASKVSAGHSYEQYF. The CDR3 nucleotides read TGCAGTGCTAGTAAAGTCTCGGCAGGTCACTCCTACGAGCAGTACTTC.

The chain uses TRBV20-1 and TRBJ1-1; the D gene is possibly TRBD1 (5 bases). Trimming cost V 6 bases and J 0 bases, with 8 bases left between them. The CDR3 runs 12 residues. Germline V gives CDR1 DFQATT, CDR2 SNEGSKA (reference sequence). The CDR3 reads CSAGGVNTEAFF. Written as DNA, the CDR3 is TGCAGTGCCGGGGGAGTGAACACTGAAGCTTTCTTT.